This T cell receptor (beta chain) was identified during a study of blood T cell repertoires in COVID-19. Whole-study context: There were acute and convalescent COVID-19 samples, and they came from the United States, Italy and Spain.

There are 14 residues in the CDR3. This clone turned up a few times. The repertoire was sequenced with immunoSEQ multiplex PCR; TCRdb's copy has only in-frame clones and lacks some. The sample consists of some 180,000 clones, 82% of them appearing once. This clonotype originated in a woman aged 55-75 years with COVID-19, enrolled during active disease. The sample comprised peripheral blood. The chain couples TRBV21-1 to TRBJ1-2; TRBD1, the table's D call, was not compared with the DNA. TRBV21-1 is a pseudogene locus. The CDR3 DNA follows: TGTGCCAGCAGCAAAGCCCCCAGGGAAGATGGCTACACCTTC. It translates to CASSKAPREDGYTF.